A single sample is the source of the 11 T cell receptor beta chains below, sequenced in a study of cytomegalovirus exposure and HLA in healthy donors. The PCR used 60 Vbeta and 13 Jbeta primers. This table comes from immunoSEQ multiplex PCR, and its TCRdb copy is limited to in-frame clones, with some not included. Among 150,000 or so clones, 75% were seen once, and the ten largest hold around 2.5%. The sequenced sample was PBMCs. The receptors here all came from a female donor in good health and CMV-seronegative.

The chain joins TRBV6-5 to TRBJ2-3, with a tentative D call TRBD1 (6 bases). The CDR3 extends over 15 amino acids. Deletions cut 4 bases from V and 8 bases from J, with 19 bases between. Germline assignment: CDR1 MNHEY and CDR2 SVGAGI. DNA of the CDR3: TGTGCCAGCAGTTCCAAGAACAGGGCTGTCGGTACGCAGTATTTT. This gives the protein CASSSKNRAVGTQYF.

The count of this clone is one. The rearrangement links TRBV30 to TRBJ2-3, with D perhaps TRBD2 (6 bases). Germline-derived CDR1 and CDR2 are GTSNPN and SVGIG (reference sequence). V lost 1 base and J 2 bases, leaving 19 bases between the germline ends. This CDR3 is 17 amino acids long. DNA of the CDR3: TGTGCCTGGAGTGGCCCCCTCTCCGGGGGAAACACAGATACGCAGTATTTT. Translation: CAWSGPLSGGNTDTQYF.

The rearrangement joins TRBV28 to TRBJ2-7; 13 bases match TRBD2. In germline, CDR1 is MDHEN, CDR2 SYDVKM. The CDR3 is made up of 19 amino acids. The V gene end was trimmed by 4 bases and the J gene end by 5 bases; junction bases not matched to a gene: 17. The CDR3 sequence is CASSSPREFPGLAGDEQYF. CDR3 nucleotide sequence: TGTGCCAGCAGTTCACCCCGTGAGTTCCCCGGACTAGCGGGAGACGAGCAGTACTTC.

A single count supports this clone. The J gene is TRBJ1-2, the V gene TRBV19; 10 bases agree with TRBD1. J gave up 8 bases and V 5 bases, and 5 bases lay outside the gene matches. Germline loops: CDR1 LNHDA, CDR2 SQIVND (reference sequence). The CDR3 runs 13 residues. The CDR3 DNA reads TGTGCCAGTAGTCCCGACAGGGGGCGAGGCTACACCTTC. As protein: CASSPDRGRGYTF.

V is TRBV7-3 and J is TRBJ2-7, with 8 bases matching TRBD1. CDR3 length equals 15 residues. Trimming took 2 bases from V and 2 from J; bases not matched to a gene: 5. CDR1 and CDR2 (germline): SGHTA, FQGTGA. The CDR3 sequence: CASSLGGTGAYEQYF. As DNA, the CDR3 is TGTGCCAGCAGCTTAGGGGGGACAGGAGCCTACGAGCAGTACTTC.

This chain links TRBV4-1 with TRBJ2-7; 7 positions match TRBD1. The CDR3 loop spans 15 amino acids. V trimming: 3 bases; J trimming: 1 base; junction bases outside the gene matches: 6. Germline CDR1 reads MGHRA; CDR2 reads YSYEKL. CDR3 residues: CASSQASGQSYEQYF. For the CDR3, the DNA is TGCGCCAGCAGCCAGGCCTCGGGACAGTCCTACGAGCAGTACTTC.

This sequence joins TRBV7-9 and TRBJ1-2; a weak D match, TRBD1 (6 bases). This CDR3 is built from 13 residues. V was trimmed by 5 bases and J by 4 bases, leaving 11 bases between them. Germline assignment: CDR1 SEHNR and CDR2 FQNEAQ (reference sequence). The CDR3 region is CASSGRTAYGYTF. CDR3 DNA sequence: TGTGCCAGCAGCGGTCGGACAGCCTATGGCTACACCTTC.

The chain's CDR3 is CAWSVRRGGPRYNEQFF. For the CDR3, the DNA is TGTGCCTGGAGTGTACGTCGCGGGGGCCCCCGCTACAATGAGCAGTTCTTC. The chain couples TRBV30 to TRBJ2-1; D possibly corresponds to TRBD2 (7 bases). Germline V CDR1 and CDR2: GTSNPN, SVGIG (reference sequence). V lost 0 bases and J 3 bases, leaving 18 bases between the germline ends. The CDR3 consists of 17 residues.

The CDR3 region is CASSVPAPNLETNEKLFF. CDR3 DNA sequence: TGTGCCAGCAGTGTACCCGCCCCCAACTTGGAGACTAATGAAAAACTGTTTTTT. The chain combines TRBV2 with TRBJ1-4; D gene unclear. CDR3 length: 18 amino acids. Germline CDR1 and CDR2: SNHLY and FYNNEI. Trimming took 4 bases from V and 2 from J, leaving 20 bases between them.

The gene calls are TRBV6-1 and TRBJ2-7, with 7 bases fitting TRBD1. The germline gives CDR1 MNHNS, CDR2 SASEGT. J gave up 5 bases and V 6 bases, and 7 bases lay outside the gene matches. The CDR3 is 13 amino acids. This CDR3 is CASSQDRRNEQYF. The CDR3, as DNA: TGTGCCAGCAGCCAGGACAGGAGGAACGAGCAGTACTTC.

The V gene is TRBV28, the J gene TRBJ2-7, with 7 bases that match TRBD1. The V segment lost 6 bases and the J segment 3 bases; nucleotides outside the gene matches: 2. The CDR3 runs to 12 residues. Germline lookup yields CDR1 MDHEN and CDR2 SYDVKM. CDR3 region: CASRRQGYEQYF. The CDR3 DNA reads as TGTGCCAGCAGGCGACAGGGCTACGAGCAGTACTTC.